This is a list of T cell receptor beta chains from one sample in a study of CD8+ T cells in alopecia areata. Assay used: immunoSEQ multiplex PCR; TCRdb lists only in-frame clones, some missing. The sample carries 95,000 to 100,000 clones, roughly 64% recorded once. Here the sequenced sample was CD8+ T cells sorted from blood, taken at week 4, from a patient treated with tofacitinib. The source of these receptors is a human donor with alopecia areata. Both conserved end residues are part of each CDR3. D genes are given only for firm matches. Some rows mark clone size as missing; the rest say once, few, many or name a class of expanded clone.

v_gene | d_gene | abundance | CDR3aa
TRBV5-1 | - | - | CASSLGNTGELFF
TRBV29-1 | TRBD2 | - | CSVGASGSGNIQYF
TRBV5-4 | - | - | CASSYGRTYEQYF
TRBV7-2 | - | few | CASSLVAGLYSNQPQHF
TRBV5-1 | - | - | CASSRSFSSKNTGELFF
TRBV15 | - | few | CATSRDDDGGDGYTF
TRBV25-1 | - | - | CASYSSSSSNQPQHF
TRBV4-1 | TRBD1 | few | CASSQTGAFRQETQYF
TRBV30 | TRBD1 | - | CAWRQQGAMDEQYF
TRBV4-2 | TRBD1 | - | CASSQAPGQGADTQYF
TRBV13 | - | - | CASSAGYQPQHF
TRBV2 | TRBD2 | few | CASLMTSGSGRDTQYF
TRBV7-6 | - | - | CASSLSSVSEQYF
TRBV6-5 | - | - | CASSSGKANYGYTF
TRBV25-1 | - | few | CASSEYLVGPTYEQYF
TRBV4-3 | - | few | CASSQDGRSSYNEQFF
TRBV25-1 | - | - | CASSFGHEQYF
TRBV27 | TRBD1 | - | CASQGAEVTEAFF
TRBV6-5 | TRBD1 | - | CASSADRGRYYGYTF
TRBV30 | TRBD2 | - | CAWSVRLAGVYTEQYF
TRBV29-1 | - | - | CSVEGAVYGYTF
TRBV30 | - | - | CAWTKGSHRGYTF
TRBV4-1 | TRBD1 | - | CASSHPGTGFNYEQYF
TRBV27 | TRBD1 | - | CASSLSGGNTEAFF
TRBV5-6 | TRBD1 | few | CASSQGQGAYEQYF
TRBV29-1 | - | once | CSVEDDRESYF
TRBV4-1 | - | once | CASSQVIGKRNSPLHF
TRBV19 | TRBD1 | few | CASSAHGQGYTGELFF
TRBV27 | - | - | CASSLGETQYF
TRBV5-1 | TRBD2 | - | CASSPPRAGGPLEQFF
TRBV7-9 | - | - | CASSSWTATGELFF
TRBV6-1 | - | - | CASSEMAGWTRPLYGYTF
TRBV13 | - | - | CASSLEQVSTDTQYF
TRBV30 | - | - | CAWSGGSFDEQYF
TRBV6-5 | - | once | CASSPRQLYGYTF
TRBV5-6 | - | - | CASSLSSADTGELFF
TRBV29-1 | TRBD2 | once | CSVEDGLAEGADTQYF
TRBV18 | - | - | CASSPPSAGLQETQYF
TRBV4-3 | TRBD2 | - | CASSQGSGSIDEQFF
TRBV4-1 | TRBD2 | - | CASSWRASGGTYEQYF
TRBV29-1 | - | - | CSARDGDYNEQFF
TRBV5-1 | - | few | CASSLHRDTEAFF
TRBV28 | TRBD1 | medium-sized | CASSPLGQSYGYTF
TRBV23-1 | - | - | CAITGVGTDTQYF
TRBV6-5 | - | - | CASSEQVYYGYTF
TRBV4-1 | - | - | CASSTQPRREQYF
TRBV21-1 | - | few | CASTLLASGAQETQYF
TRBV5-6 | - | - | CASSRPRSYQETQYF
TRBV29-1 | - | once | CSVEDQGGETQYF
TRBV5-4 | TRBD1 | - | CASSLGWTGGGGNEQFF
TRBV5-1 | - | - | CASSLWADTNTGELFF
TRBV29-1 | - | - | CSVEDRASRLTQETQYF
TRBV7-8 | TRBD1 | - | CASSLDPGQVFTGELFF
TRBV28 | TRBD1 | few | CASSRDRGTDTQYF
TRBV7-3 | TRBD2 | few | CASSPGGGLYNEQFF
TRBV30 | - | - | CAWSTINGGPQHF
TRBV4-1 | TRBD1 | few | CASSQGQLNQPQHF